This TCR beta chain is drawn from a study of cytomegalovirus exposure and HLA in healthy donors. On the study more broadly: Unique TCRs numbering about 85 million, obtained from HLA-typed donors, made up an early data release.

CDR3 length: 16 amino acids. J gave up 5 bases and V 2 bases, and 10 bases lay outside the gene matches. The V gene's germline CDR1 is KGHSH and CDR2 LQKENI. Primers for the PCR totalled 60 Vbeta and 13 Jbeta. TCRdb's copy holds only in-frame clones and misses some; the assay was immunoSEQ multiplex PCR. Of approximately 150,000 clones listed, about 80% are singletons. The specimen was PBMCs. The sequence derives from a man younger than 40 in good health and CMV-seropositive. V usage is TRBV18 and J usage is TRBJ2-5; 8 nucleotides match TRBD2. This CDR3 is CASSPWETSEGETQYF. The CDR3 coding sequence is TGTGCCAGCTCACCATGGGAGACTAGCGAAGGCGAGACCCAGTACTTC.